The T cell receptor (beta chain) described here comes from a study of radiotherapy plus CTLA-4 blockade in lung cancer. Study at large: Disease control was seen in 31% of patients, objective responses in about 18%.

As for this clone: Antigen: not known.

Notes on the study in general: Response was reportedly best predicted by early blood T cell clone dynamics, with interferon-beta. In blood, TCR clones derived from the tumor expanded after radiotherapy plus ipilimumab.

In chemo-refractory metastatic non-small-cell lung cancer, patients got ipilimumab CTLA-4 blockade together with focal radiation. Clones were sequenced by immunoSEQ multiplex PCR, and TCRdb holds only the in-frame ones, with some missing. The sample includes 81,000 or so clones, roughly 80% of them seen just once. The CDR3 is made up of 14 amino acids. Trimming cost V 7 bases and J 3 bases, with 14 bases left between them. Germline V gives CDR1 SNHLY, CDR2 FYNNEI. The sequences come from peripheral blood, collected from a patient treated with radiotherapy plus ipilimumab. The source is a human donor with non-small cell lung cancer who had stable disease on radiotherapy plus ipilimumab. The chain has TRBV2 and TRBJ2-3, with TRBD2 as a possible D gene (5 bases). CDR3 sequence reads: CASTLVGVTDTQYF. Written as DNA, the CDR3 is TGTGCCAGCACCCTTGTGGGAGTTACAGATACGCAGTATTTT.